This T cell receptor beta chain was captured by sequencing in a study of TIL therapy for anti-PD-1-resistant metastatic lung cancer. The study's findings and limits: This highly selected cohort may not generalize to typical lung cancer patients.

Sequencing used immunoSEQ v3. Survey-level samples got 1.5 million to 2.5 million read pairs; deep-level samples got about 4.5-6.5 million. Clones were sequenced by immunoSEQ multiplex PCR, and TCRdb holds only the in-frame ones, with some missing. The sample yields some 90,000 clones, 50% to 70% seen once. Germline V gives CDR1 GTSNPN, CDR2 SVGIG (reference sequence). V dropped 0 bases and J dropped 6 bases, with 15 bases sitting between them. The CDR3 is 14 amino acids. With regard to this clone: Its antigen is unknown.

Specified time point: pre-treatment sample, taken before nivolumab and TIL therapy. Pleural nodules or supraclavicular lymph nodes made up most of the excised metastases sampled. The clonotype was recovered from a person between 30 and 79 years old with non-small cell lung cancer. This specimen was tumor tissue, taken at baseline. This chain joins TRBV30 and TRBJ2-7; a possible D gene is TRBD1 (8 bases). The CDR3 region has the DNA TGTGCCTGGAGTGTCACAGGGGGGGTGGGCGAGCAGTACTTC. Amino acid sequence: CAWSVTGGVGEQYF.